This entry describes one T cell receptor (beta chain). As yet, its antigen is unknown. The repertoire was sequenced with immunoSEQ multiplex PCR; TCRdb's copy has only in-frame clones and lacks some. The data hold about 96,000 clones, with approximately 94% observed a single time. The CDR3 consists of 15 residues. Germline loops: CDR1 ENHRY, CDR2 SYGVKD. Germline trimming cut 5 bases from V and 4 bases from J; bases unmatched to any gene: 8. Time point: cycle 4 day 1 (C4D1), after around six weeks of nivolumab. Brentuximab vedotin exposure varied, and every patient relapsed after autologous stem cell transplantation. The data originate from a study of PD-1 blockade in classical Hodgkin lymphoma. General study results and limits: When set against healthy donors, newly diagnosed patients were reported to show lower baseline TCR diversity. CD8+ TCR diversity did not rise significantly by C4D1, unlike CD4+. Some patients started nivolumab under 1 year after ASCT, and they were excluded.

This chain joins TRBV10-3 and TRBJ1-2; 9 nucleotides agree with TRBD1. The TCR originated in a human donor with classical Hodgkin lymphoma. The sequences come from peripheral blood mononuclear cells (PBMCs), collected before the fourth cycle of nivolumab. CDR3 sequence (DNA): TGTGCCATCAGTCAACTGACAGGGGGAGGCTATGGCTACACCTTC. Residues: CAISQLTGGGYGYTF.